These T cell receptor beta chains were read from a single sample in a study of neurological immune-mediated disorders. TCRdb fed the 5' RACE reads into MiXCR, producing one record per CDR3 protein. The sample contains approximately 36,000 distinct CDR3 sequences, under 4% of which appear only once. Material for sequencing was PBMCs. These receptors originate from a woman aged 60 to 75 with multiple sclerosis. CDR3s include the opening cysteine and the closing phenylalanine or tryptophan. The D gene is left open where the match is weak. Size tells how often a clone was seen (once, few, many) or the class of an expanded clone, and some rows leave it out.

d_gene,j_gene,abundance,v_gene,CDR3nt,CDR3aa
TRBD1,TRBJ1-5,medium-sized,TRBV20-1,TGCAGTGCTACGACAGGGATCAATCAGCCCCAGCATTTT,CSATTGINQPQHF
TRBD2,TRBJ2-4,many,TRBV6-2/TRBV6-3,TGTGTCAGCAGCCGGACTAGCGCCGCCGCTCTGTCCAAAAACATTCAGTACTTC,CVSSRTSAAALSKNIQYF
TRBD2,TRBJ2-7,many,TRBV10-3,TGTGCCATCAGTGGACTAGCGGGGGGGTTATCTTCCTACGAGCAGTACTTC,CAISGLAGGLSSYEQYF
TRBD1,TRBJ1-1,many,TRBV5-1,TGCACCAGCAGCCGGGACAGGGACACTGAAGCTTTCTTT,CTSSRDRDTEAFF
-,TRBJ1-3,many,TRBV12-3/TRBV12-4,TGTGCCAGCAGCAGTCCGGGCTCAAACTCTGGAAACACCATATATTTT,CASSSPGSNSGNTIYF
-,TRBJ1-6,many,TRBV20-1,TGCAGTGCTAGAGGGCCAGGTCTATCCTATAATTCACCCCTCCACTTT,CSARGPGLSYNSPLHF
TRBD2,TRBJ2-3,many,TRBV11-2,TGTGCCAGCAGCCCCACTAGCGGGAGGGATACGCAGTATTTT,CASSPTSGRDTQYF
TRBD2,TRBJ2-7,many,TRBV6-5,TGTGCCAGCAGTTACGGACTAGCGGGGGCCTACGAGCAGTACTTC,CASSYGLAGAYEQYF
-,TRBJ1-3,many,TRBV21-1,TGTGCCAGCAGCAAAGGATGGAGGGCCTCTGGAAACACCATATATTTT,CASSKGWRASGNTIYF
-,TRBJ2-6,many,TRBV30,TGTGCCTGGAGTATAGCAGGGGCGGGGCGTGGGGCCAACGTCCTGACTTTC,CAWSIAGAGRGANVLTF
-,TRBJ1-2,many,TRBV12-3/TRBV12-4,TGTGCCAGCAGTTTTTCTTGGGGGCGGGCTGGCTACACCTTC,CASSFSWGRAGYTF
-,TRBJ2-5,many,TRBV5-8,TGTGCCAGCAGCTTACAGCAGAAGGAGACCCAGTACTTC,CASSLQQKETQYF
TRBD1,TRBJ1-1,many,TRBV12-3/TRBV12-4,TGTGCCAGCAGTCTCAGGGGGGGGAACACTGAAGCTTTCTTT,CASSLRGGNTEAFF
-,TRBJ2-3,many,TRBV3-1,TGTGCCAGCAGCCATAAGATCACAGATACGCAGTATTTT,CASSHKITDTQYF
-,TRBJ2-3,many,TRBV5-6,TGTGCCAGCAGCTTGGGGGGGTCAGATACGCAGTATTTT,CASSLGGSDTQYF
-,TRBJ1-4,many,TRBV20-1,TGCAGTGCTAGAATGGGGACGGTCTGGGAAAAACTGTTTTTT,CSARMGTVWEKLFF
-,TRBJ1-3,many,TRBV4-1,TGCGCCAGCAGCCAAGGAGACGGAGTCTTAGGAAACACCATATATTTT,CASSQGDGVLGNTIYF
-,TRBJ2-5,many,TRBV5-1,TGCGCCAGCACCTCGGACCCCAATCGAGAGACCCAGTACTTC,CASTSDPNRETQYF
-,TRBJ2-1,many,TRBV28,TGTGCCAGCAACCTACAGGGAGGTGTTGGCCCTGATGAGCAGTTCTTC,CASNLQGGVGPDEQFF
-,TRBJ2-3,many,TRBV20-1,TGCAGTGCTAGTCTAGGGGAGTATAGCACAGATACGCAGTATTTT,CSASLGEYSTDTQYF
-,TRBJ2-1,-,TRBV29-1,TGCAGCGTTGTGAGTGGGGGTCCAGAGCAGTTCTTC,CSVVSGGPEQFF
-,TRBJ2-7,many,TRBV5-1,TGCGCCAGCAGCTTCGGACAGTACGAGCAGTACTTC,CASSFGQYEQYF
-,TRBJ1-3,-,TRBV20-1,TGCAGTGCTAAGAAAGGTTTCTCTGGAAACACCATATATTTT,CSAKKGFSGNTIYF
-,TRBJ1-1,many,TRBV6-5,TGTGCCAGCAGTTACGATGGGACCCTGAACACTGAAGCTTTCTTT,CASSYDGTLNTEAFF
-,TRBJ1-6,many,TRBV3-1,TGTGCCAGCAGCGCAGGGGTATTAGCCAACAATTCACCCCTCCACTTT,CASSAGVLANNSPLHF
TRBD1,TRBJ1-2,many,TRBV4-1,TGCGCCAGCGGACAGGGGGCTGTTGGCTACACCTTC,CASGQGAVGYTF
TRBD2,TRBJ2-2,many,TRBV12-3/TRBV12-4,TGTGCCAGCAGTTTGAGCGGGGGGGCTCGCACCGGGGAGCTGTTTTTT,CASSLSGGARTGELFF
-,TRBJ1-1,many,TRBV10-2,TGCGCCAGCAGGGACAGAGCGAACACTGAAGCTTTCTTT,CASRDRANTEAFF
-,TRBJ1-5,-,TRBV18,TGTGCCAGCTCACGACAGCCCTTTAGCAATAAGACCCAGAATTTT,CASSRQPFSNKTQNF
TRBD1,TRBJ2-7,many,TRBV5-1,TGCGCCAGCAGCTACGGACAGGACTACGAGCAGTACTTC,CASSYGQDYEQYF
TRBD1,TRBJ1-1,many,TRBV5-1,TGCGCCAGCAGCCCGATCGACAGGGACGGAACTGAAGCTTTCTTT,CASSPIDRDGTEAFF
TRBD1,TRBJ2-1,many,TRBV20-1,TGCAGTGCCAGAATACAGGGGGCGAGGACCAATGAGCAGTTCTTC,CSARIQGARTNEQFF
-,TRBJ1-4,many,TRBV7-9,TGTGCCAGCAGCTTCGAGGACGGGAATGAAAAACTGTTTTTT,CASSFEDGNEKLFF
-,TRBJ2-3,-,TRBV6-5,TGTGCCAGCAGTTACTACGGCGGTTTGGATGTCACAGATACGCAGTATTTT,CASSYYGGLDVTDTQYF
TRBD1,TRBJ2-7,many,TRBV5-1,TGCGCCAGCAGCGCGACAGGGGGCAACTACGAGCAGTACTTC,CASSATGGNYEQYF
-,TRBJ2-3,many,TRBV5-6,TGTGCCAGCAGGGGGCGGGGCACAGATACGCAGTATTTT,CASRGRGTDTQYF
-,TRBJ2-7,many,TRBV3-1,TGTGCCAGCAGCCAAGATCTTACAGGGTATTCCTACGAGCAGTACTTC,CASSQDLTGYSYEQYF
-,TRBJ2-3,-,TRBV20-1,TGCAGTGCTAGACCTTCTGCTGGAGATACGCAGTATTTT,CSARPSAGDTQYF
TRBD1,TRBJ1-5,many,TRBV10-3,TGTGCCATCAGCCAGGGGGCCGAAGGGCAGCCCCAGCATTTT,CAISQGAEGQPQHF